These 18 T cell receptor beta chains were sequenced from one sample in a study of patients and donors after allogeneic stem cell transplantation. One entry per CDR3 protein, called by TCRdb with MiXCR from the RT-PCR reads. The table lists 200,000 to 250,000 distinct CDR3 sequences, 13% to 15% of them singletons. The sequenced material came from blood, either unsorted or a sorted T cell fraction (not recorded which). Source of these receptors: a human donor who was either an allogeneic HSCT recipient or a stem cell or donor lymphocyte infusion donor (not recorded which). It is not recorded whose cells these are; they may come from a transplant donor.

This clonotype was detected ten times or more. This chain joins TRBV25-1 and TRBJ2-1; 12 nucleotides agree with TRBD2. The V segment lost 4 bases and the J segment 4 bases; nucleotides outside the gene matches: 2. The CDR3 has 15 amino acids. CDR1 and CDR2 (germline): MGHDK, SYGVNS. This CDR3 reads CASSGTSGDYNEQFF. The CDR3 region has the DNA TGTGCCAGCAGTGGGACTAGCGGGGATTACAATGAGCAGTTCTTC.

This chain connects TRBV30 to TRBJ2-1; 8 bases agree with TRBD2. Germline V gene lookup returns CDR1 GTSNPN and CDR2 SVGIG (reference sequence). With 1 base clipped from V and 1 base from J, the junction kept 6 bases outside the gene matches. The CDR3 totals 16 residues. CDR3 in DNA: TGTGCCTGGAGTGCCCAGCGGGAGACGTCCTACAATGAGCAGTTCTTC. This translates into CAWSAQRETSYNEQFF.

This clonotype was seen more than once but under ten times. The rearrangement joins TRBV6-1 to TRBJ2-1, with 8 bases matching TRBD1. This CDR3 is built from 15 residues. Germline-derived CDR1 and CDR2 are MNHNS and SASEGT. Trimming cost V 3 bases and J 1 base; bases outside gene matches: 2. This CDR3 is CASSETGASYNEQFF. CDR3 sequence (DNA): TGTGCCAGCAGTGAGACAGGGGCGTCCTACAATGAGCAGTTCTTC.

The sample holds a few counts of this clonotype. The chain combines TRBV10-3 with TRBJ2-7; D not resolved. V gave up 5 bases and J gave up 4 bases, with 12 bases separating them. CDR1 and CDR2 (germline): ENHRY, SYGVKD. The CDR3 has 13 residues. This chain's CDR3 is CAISPQTGYEQYF. The CDR3 nucleotides are TGTGCCATCAGTCCCCAGACTGGGTACGAGCAGTACTTC.

Written as DNA, the CDR3 is TGTGCCAGCAGCAACCGCCTCGGACAGGGCGGGGAGACCCAGTACTTC. Protein: CASSNRLGQGGETQYF. The chain employs TRBV2 and TRBJ2-5; 8 bases match TRBD1. This CDR3 has 16 residues. Germline V gene lookup returns CDR1 SNHLY and CDR2 FYNNEI. The V gene end was trimmed by 6 bases and the J gene end by 5 bases; junction bases not matched to a gene: 14. Together with reference TRBV2 and TRBJ2-5, the CDR3 gives the full variable domain: EPEVTQTPSHQVTQMGQEVILRCVPISNHLYFYWYRQILGQKVEFLVSFYNNEISEKSEIFDDQFSVERPDGSNFTLKIRSTKLEDSAMYFCASSNRLGQGGETQYFGPGTRLLVL.

This clonotype has only a few counts. The chain joins TRBV3-1 to TRBJ2-5; the match to TRBD2 covers 7 bases. The CDR3 loop spans 16 amino acids. The V gene's germline CDR1 is LGHDT and CDR2 YNNKEL (reference sequence). The ends lost 4 bases at V and 2 bases at J; junction bases unmatched: 10. CDR3 loop: CASSREAGFSQETQYF. DNA of the CDR3: TGTGCCAGCAGCCGGGAAGCGGGATTCTCACAAGAGACCCAGTACTTC.

There are a few counts of this clonotype. The chain is built from TRBV11-1 and TRBJ2-1; D gene ambiguous. Looked up from germline, CDR1 is SGHAT and CDR2 is FQDESV (reference sequence). This CDR3 spans 15 amino acids. With 1 base removed from V and 7 bases from J, the gap between germline ends came to 14 bases. The CDR3 is CASSLGPTTTNEQFF. The CDR3, as DNA: TGTGCCAGCAGCTTAGGTCCAACAACCACGAATGAGCAGTTCTTC.

This clonotype was counted a few times. CDR3 sequence reads: CATSDPPGYEQYF. DNA of the CDR3: TGTGCCACCAGTGATCCGCCCGGGTACGAGCAGTACTTC. The rearrangement links TRBV24-1 to TRBJ2-7; D remains unclear. CDR3 length: 13 residues. The V and J ends lost 3 bases and 4 bases respectively, with 9 bases between them. The germline gives CDR1 KGHDR, CDR2 SFDVKD.

This clonotype was observed a few times. The chain is built from TRBV7-2 and TRBJ2-3; D uncertain. This CDR3 comprises 14 residues. The V and J ends lost 2 bases and 3 bases respectively, with 9 bases between them. CDR1 and CDR2 (germline): SGHTA, FQGNSA. The CDR3 region is CASSLRHATDTQYF. CDR3 DNA: TGTGCCAGCAGCTTAAGACATGCTACAGATACGCAGTATTTT.

This clonotype was picked up many times. V and J are TRBV12-3 or TRBV12-4 and TRBJ2-5; possibly TRBD2 for D (5 bases). Trimming shortened V by 8 bases and J by 3 bases, and 7 bases separated the two germline ends. This CDR3 spans 11 amino acids. CDR3 in DNA: TGTGCCAGCCTAGCCGAAGAGACCCAGTACTTC. This sequence encodes CASLAEETQYF.

The chain has TRBV30 and TRBJ1-2, with 8 positions matching TRBD1. The CDR3 consists of 15 residues. Germline trimming cut 4 bases from V and 3 bases from J; bases unmatched to any gene: 10. In germline, CDR1 is GTSNPN, CDR2 SVGIG (reference sequence). The CDR3 loop is CAWKLPDRADYGYTF. CDR3 sequence (DNA): TGTGCCTGGAAGCTTCCGGACAGGGCCGACTATGGCTACACCTTC.

There are a few counts of this clonotype. The rearrangement uses TRBV29-1 and TRBJ1-2; D remains unclear. The CDR3 sequence is 11 residues long. V was clipped by 4 bases and J by 7 bases, with 10 bases between them. Per germline, CDR1 SQVTM and CDR2 ANQGSEA. This chain's CDR3 is CSVVEVFGYTF. The CDR3 DNA follows: TGCAGCGTTGTGGAGGTTTTTGGCTACACCTTC.

This clonotype was seen ten or more times. The chain combines TRBV5-5 with TRBJ1-4, with 7 bases matching TRBD1. Germline V gene sequence: CDR1 SGHKS, CDR2 YYEKEE (reference sequence). The trim removed 4 bases at V and 0 bases at J, leaving 6 bases unmatched. The length of the CDR3 is 16 residues. The CDR3 sequence is CASSRDSYATNEKLFF. In DNA, the CDR3 is TGTGCCAGCAGCCGGGACAGCTATGCAACTAATGAAAAACTGTTTTTT.

J is TRBJ2-7 and V is TRBV3-1; the D gene is possibly TRBD1 (5 bases). From germline, CDR1 is LGHDT and CDR2 YNNKEL (reference sequence). V shed 0 bases and J shed 2 bases, with 11 bases lying between them. The CDR3 extends over 15 amino acids. The CDR3 bases are TGTGCCAGCAGCCAAGAGGACATGATAACCTACGAGCAGTACTTC. It is translated as CASSQEDMITYEQYF.

This clonotype is medium-sized. The rearrangement joins TRBV2 to TRBJ1-2; the match to TRBD1 covers 7 bases. The CDR3 has 19 residues. The V gene's germline CDR1 is SNHLY and CDR2 FYNNEI. J lost 4 bases, V lost 2 bases, and 19 bases had no gene match. The CDR3 spells CASSESRDSVPRTVYGYTF. CDR3 in DNA: TGTGCCAGCAGTGAAAGTAGGGACAGCGTCCCGAGAACAGTCTATGGCTACACCTTC.

This clonotype was observed many times. The rearrangement uses TRBV18 and TRBJ1-1; maybe TRBD1 (5 bases). Germline CDR1 KGHSH, CDR2 LQKENI. The V end was cut by 4 bases, the J end by 5 bases, with 11 bases between. CDR3 size: 13 residues. The CDR3 loop is CASSQGTQTEAFF. The CDR3, as DNA: TGTGCCAGCTCACAAGGGACCCAGACTGAAGCTTTCTTT.

The rearrangement links TRBV7-2 to TRBJ2-1; 8 bases agree with TRBD2. Unmatched junction bases numbered 8, after V lost 4 bases and J lost 6 bases. This CDR3 contains 15 residues. Germline assignment: CDR1 SGHTA and CDR2 FQGNSA. The CDR3 region is CASSSGGLGGNEQFF. In nucleotides, the CDR3 is TGTGCCAGCAGCTCCGGGGGACTAGGAGGCAATGAGCAGTTCTTC.

In its sample, this clonotype was seen once. The J gene is TRBJ1-1, the V gene TRBV30; 7 bases fit TRBD1. V trimming: 8 bases; J trimming: 5 bases; junction bases outside the gene matches: 8. The CDR3 is made up of 12 amino acids. Per the germline V gene, CDR1 is GTSNPN and CDR2 is SVGIG (reference sequence). In DNA form, the CDR3 reads TGTGCCCGAGACAGGGTACGGACTGAAGCTTTCTTT. This codes for CARDRVRTEAFF.